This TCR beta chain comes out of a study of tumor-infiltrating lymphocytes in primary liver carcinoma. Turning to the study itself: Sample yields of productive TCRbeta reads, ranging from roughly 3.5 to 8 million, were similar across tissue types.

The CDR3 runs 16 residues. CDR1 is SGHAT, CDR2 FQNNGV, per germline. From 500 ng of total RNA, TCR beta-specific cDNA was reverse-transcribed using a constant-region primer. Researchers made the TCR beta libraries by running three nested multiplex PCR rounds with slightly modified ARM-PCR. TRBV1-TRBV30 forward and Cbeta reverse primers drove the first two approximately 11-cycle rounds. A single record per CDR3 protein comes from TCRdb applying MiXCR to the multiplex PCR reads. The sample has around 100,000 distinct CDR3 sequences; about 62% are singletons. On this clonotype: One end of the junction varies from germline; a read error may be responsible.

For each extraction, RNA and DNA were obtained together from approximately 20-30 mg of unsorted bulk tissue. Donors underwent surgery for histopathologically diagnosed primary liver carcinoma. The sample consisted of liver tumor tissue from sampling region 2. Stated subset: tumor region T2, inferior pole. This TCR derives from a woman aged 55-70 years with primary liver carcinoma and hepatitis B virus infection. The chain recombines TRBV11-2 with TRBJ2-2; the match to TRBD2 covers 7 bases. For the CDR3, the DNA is TGTGCCAGCAGCGTAAGCTCGGGACTACCTGGCGAGGAGTTGTTTTTT. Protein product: CASSVSSGLPGEELFF.